A single sample is the source of the 10 T cell receptor beta chains below, sequenced in a study of Graves' ophthalmopathy and Graves' hyperthyroidism. RNA served as the template for amplifying TCR beta CDR3 regions. First-round RT-PCR with HTBI primers preceded a second-round multiplex PCR. TCRdb passed the multiplex PCR reads through MiXCR, listing each CDR3 protein once. The table lists about 400,000 distinct CDR3 sequences, around 20% of them singletons, with under 3% in the top ten. Sample: peripheral blood. The receptors derive from a woman aged 18-29 years with stable Graves' hyperthyroidism.

This clonotype was observed many times. The chain links TRBV7-9 to TRBJ1-6; D is uncertain. In germline, CDR1 is SEHNR, CDR2 FQNEAQ (reference sequence). This CDR3 spans 16 amino acids. V lost 4 bases and J lost 7, with 17 bases in between. The CDR3: CASSSALDFSNSPLHF. In DNA, the CDR3 is TGTGCCAGCAGCTCCGCACTGGACTTTTCCAATTCACCCCTCCACTTT.

The table lists this clonotype with many counts. V gene TRBV2 combines with J gene TRBJ2-5, with 11 bases aligning to TRBD2. CDR3 size: 18 residues. V lost 1 base to trimming and J lost 0 bases; unmatched junction nucleotides: 7. Germline V lookup: CDR1 SNHLY, CDR2 FYNNEI. This CDR3 is CASSEDFSGRADQETQYF. The DNA for the CDR3 is TGTGCCAGCAGTGAAGACTTTAGCGGGAGGGCCGACCAAGAGACCCAGTACTTC. The full variable domain, with the rest looked up from reference TRBV2 and TRBJ2-5, is EPEVTQTPSHQVTQMGQEVILRCVPISNHLYFYWYRQILGQKVEFLVSFYNNEISEKSEIFDDQFSVERPDGSNFTLKIRSTKLEDSAMYFCASSEDFSGRADQETQYFGPGTRLLVL.

The table lists this clonotype with many counts. The CDR3 loop is CASSPYGQGAEGYTF. The DNA of the CDR3 is TGTGCCAGCAGCCCCTACGGGCAGGGGGCAGAAGGCTACACCTTC. The chain recombines TRBV6-2 or TRBV6-3 with TRBJ1-2, with TRBD1 matching 8 bases. V gave up 6 bases and J gave up 8 bases; unmatched junction bases: 14. The CDR3 covers 15 residues. Looked up from germline, CDR1 is MNHEY and CDR2 is SVGEGT.

At least ten counts were recorded for this clonotype. The chain couples TRBV7-8 to TRBJ2-5; D ambiguous. The germline CDR1 and CDR2 sequences are SGHVS and FQNEAQ. The germline V and J ends were trimmed by 1 base and 5 bases, with 5 bases remaining between them. The length of the CDR3 is 12 residues. The CDR3 protein is CASSLVEETQYF. The CDR3 DNA sequence: TGTGCCAGCAGCTTAGTTGAGGAGACCCAGTACTTC.

In its sample, this clonotype was seen many times. The J gene is TRBJ1-2, the V gene TRBV7-2; TRBD1 might be the D (5 bases). The CDR3 contains 13 residues. Trimming removed 5 bases at V and 2 bases at J, with 9 bases between. Germline V gene sequence: CDR1 SGHTA, CDR2 FQGNSA. CDR3 protein: CASSPRGNYGYTF. The CDR3 DNA sequence: TGTGCCAGCAGCCCTCGGGGGAACTATGGCTACACCTTC.

This clonotype was picked up many times. The chain couples TRBV19 to TRBJ2-7; 13 bases map to TRBD2. Trimming cost V 5 bases and J 5 bases; bases outside gene matches: 6. The length of the CDR3 is 15 residues. Germline V lookup: CDR1 LNHDA, CDR2 SQIVND (reference sequence). The chain's CDR3 is CASSPRTSGSHEQYF. Here the CDR3 DNA reads TGTGCCAGTAGTCCAAGGACTAGCGGGAGCCACGAGCAGTACTTC.

The chain recombines TRBV18 with TRBJ1-1, with 7 bases fitting TRBD1. V lost 5 bases and J lost 7; bases outside the gene matches: 7. This CDR3 is built from 13 residues. The germline CDR1 and CDR2 sequences are KGHSH and LQKENI. The CDR3 sequence is CASSYRQGGEAFF. CDR3 DNA sequence: TGTGCCAGCTCATACCGGCAGGGGGGTGAAGCTTTCTTT. Drawing the rest from reference TRBV18 and TRBJ1-1, the complete variable domain is NAGVMQNPRHLVRRRGQEARLRCSPMKGHSHVYWYRQLPEEGLKFMVYLQKENIIDESGMPKERFSAEFPKEGPSILRIQQVVRGDSAAYFCASSYRQGGEAFFGQGTRLTVV.

This clonotype was counted many times. The V gene is TRBV6-1, the J gene TRBJ2-5; 9 bases align to TRBD1. Germline V gene sequence: CDR1 MNHNS, CDR2 SASEGT. This CDR3 is built from 15 residues. Trimming cost V 7 bases and J 3 bases; bases outside gene matches: 9. The CDR3 DNA reads as TGTGCCAGCAAGCGAGAGGACAGGGGAGAAGAGACCCAGTACTTC. Protein sequence: CASKREDRGEETQYF.

The chain's CDR3 is CASSLDSQPLREQYF. The CDR3 DNA reads as TGTGCCAGCAGCTTAGACTCTCAACCTCTACGAGAGCAGTACTTC. This rearrangement joins TRBV11-2 to TRBJ2-7; D ambiguous. The CDR3 spans 15 residues. V was pared by 0 bases and J by 7 bases, with 16 bases between. Germline lookup yields CDR1 SGHAT and CDR2 FQNNGV.

There are many counts of this clonotype. The rearrangement links TRBV4-2 to TRBJ1-1; no definite D call. This CDR3 has 15 amino acids. The V gene lost 4 bases and the J gene lost 2 bases, with 14 bases spanning the gap. Per the germline V gene, CDR1 is LGHNA and CDR2 is YNFKEQ. The CDR3 region has the DNA TGTGCCAGCAGCCCAGCCCGGGATACCAACACTGAAGCTTTCTTT. Its translation: CASSPARDTNTEAFF.